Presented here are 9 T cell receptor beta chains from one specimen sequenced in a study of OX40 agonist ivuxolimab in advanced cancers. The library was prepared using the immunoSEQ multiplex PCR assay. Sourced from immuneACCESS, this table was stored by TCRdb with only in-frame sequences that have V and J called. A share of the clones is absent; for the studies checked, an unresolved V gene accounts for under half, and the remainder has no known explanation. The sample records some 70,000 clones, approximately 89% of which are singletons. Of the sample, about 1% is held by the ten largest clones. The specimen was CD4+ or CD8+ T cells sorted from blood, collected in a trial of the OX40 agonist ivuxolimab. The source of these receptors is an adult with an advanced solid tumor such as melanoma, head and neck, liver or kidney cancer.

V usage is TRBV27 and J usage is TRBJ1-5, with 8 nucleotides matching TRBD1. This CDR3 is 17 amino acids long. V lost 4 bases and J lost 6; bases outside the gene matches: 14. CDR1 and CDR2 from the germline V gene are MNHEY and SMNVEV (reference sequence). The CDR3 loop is CASSSNGQGPRGQPQHF. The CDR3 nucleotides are TGTGCCAGCAGTTCTAACGGACAGGGCCCGAGGGGTCAGCCCCAGCATTTT.

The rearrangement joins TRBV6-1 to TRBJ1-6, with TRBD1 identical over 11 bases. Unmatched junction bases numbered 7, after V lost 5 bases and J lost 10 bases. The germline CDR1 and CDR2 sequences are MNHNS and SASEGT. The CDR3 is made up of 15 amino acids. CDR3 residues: CASSTTGTGGSPLHF. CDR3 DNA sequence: TGTGCCAGCAGTACAACCGGGACAGGGGGATCACCCCTCCACTTT.

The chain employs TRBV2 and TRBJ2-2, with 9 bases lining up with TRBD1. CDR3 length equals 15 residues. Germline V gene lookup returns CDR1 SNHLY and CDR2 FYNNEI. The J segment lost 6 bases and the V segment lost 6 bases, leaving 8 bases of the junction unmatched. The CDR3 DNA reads TGTGCCAGCAGCGGGACAGGGCCTATAGCCGGGGAGCTGTTTTTT. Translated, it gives CASSGTGPIAGELFF.

Written as DNA, the CDR3 is TGCGCCAGCAGCTTGGTTGGTACCGCAAACTATGGCTACACCTTC. Translation: CASSLVGTANYGYTF. The genes are TRBV5-1 and TRBJ1-2; D gene unclear. The CDR3 totals 15 residues. Germline V lookup: CDR1 SGHRS, CDR2 YFSETQ. Trimming took off 0 bases at V and 2 bases at J, with 11 bases between the two ends.

The chain's CDR3 is CASSMGLDTQYF. The CDR3 DNA sequence: TGTGCCAGCAGCATGGGGCTAGATACGCAGTATTTT. The chain couples TRBV5-4 to TRBJ2-3; a weak D match, TRBD1 (5 bases). Germline values: CDR1 SGHNT, CDR2 YYREEE (reference sequence). This CDR3 comprises 12 residues. Trimming removed 4 bases at V and 5 bases at J, with 8 bases between.

DNA for the CDR3: TGTGCCAGCAGTGAGAACAGGGCCAACAATCAGCCCCAGCATTTT. The encoded protein is CASSENRANNQPQHF. This chain connects TRBV6-1 to TRBJ1-5; possibly TRBD1 for D (6 bases). The CDR3 spans 15 residues. The ends were cut back, 3 bases at V and 3 bases at J, with 12 bases in the middle. The germline V gene has CDR1 MNHNS and CDR2 SASEGT.

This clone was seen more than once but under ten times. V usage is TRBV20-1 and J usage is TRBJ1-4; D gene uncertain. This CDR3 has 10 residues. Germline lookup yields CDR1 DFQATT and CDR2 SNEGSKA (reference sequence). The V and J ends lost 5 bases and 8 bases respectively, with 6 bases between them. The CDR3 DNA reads TGCAGTGCTTCTTCAGAAAAACTGTTTTTT. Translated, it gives CSASSEKLFF.

CDR3 region: CASSFDQGAGGYTF. The CDR3 coding sequence is TGCGCCAGCAGCTTCGATCAGGGGGCCGGTGGCTACACCTTC. The chain uses TRBV5-1 and TRBJ1-2; the match to TRBD1 covers 8 bases. Germline CDR1 is SGHRS and CDR2 is YFSETQ. The J segment lost 7 bases and the V segment lost 2 bases, leaving 7 bases of the junction unmatched. The CDR3 sequence is 14 residues long.

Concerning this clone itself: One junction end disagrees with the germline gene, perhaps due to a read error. CDR3 coding DNA: TGTGCCAGCAGCTTAGATTCCGGGACTAGAGTCTTC. Translation: CASSLDSGTRVF. The J gene is TRBJ2-1, the V gene TRBV7-9, with 8 bases lining up with TRBD2. The CDR3 loop spans 12 amino acids. Germline V gene data show CDR1 as SEHNR and CDR2 as FQNEAQ (reference sequence). Filled out from reference TRBV7-9 and TRBJ2-1, the complete variable domain reads DTGVSQNPRHKITKRGQNVTFRCDPISEHNRLYWYRQTLGQGPEFLTYFQNEAQLEKSRLLSDRFSAERPKGSFSTLEIQRTEQGDSAMYLCASSLDSGTRVFGPGTRLTVL.